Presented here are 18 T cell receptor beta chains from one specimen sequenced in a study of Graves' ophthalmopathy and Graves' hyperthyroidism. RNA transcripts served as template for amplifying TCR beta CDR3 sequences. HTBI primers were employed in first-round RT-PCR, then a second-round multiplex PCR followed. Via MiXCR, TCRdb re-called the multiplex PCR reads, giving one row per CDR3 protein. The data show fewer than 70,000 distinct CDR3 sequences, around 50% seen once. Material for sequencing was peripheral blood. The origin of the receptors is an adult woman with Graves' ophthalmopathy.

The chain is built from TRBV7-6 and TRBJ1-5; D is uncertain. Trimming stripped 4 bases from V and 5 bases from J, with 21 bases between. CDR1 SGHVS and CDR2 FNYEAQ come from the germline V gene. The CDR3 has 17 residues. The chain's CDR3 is CASSSQETQYFYQPQHF. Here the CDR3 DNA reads TGTGCCAGCAGCTCCCAAGAGACCCAGTACTTCTATCAGCCCCAGCATTTT.

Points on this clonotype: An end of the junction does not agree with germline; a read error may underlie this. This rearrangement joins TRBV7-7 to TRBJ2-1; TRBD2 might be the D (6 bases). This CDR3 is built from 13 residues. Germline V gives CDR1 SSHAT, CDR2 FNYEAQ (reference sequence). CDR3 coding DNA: TGTGCTAGCAGCTTAGCGGTGGGTGGTGAGCAGTTCTTC. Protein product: CASSLAVGGEQFF.

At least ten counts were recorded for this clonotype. CDR3 sequence reads: CATGIAGRRETQYF. CDR3 nucleotides: TGTGCCACCGGGATAGCGGGAAGGAGGGAGACCCAGTACTTC. The chain has TRBV19 and TRBJ2-5; 8 bases match TRBD2. The length of the CDR3 is 14 residues. Per germline, CDR1 LNHDA and CDR2 SQIVND (reference sequence). The V segment lost 10 bases and the J segment 5 bases; nucleotides outside the gene matches: 12.

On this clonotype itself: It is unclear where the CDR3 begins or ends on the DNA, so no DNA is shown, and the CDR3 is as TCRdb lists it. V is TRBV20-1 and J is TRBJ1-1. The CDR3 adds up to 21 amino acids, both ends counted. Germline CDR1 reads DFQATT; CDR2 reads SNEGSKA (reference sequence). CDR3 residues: CSAREMAGTNTIYFGEGEAFF.

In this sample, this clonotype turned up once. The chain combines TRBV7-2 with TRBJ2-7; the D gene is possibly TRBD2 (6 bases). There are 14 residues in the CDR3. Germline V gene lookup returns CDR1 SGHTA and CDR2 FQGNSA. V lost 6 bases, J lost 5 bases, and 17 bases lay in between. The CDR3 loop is CASSYGSGGDEQYF. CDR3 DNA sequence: TGTGCCAGCAGTTACGGGAGTGGTGGGGACGAGCAGTACTTC. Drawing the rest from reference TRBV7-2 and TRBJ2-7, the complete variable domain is GAGVSQSPSNKVTEKGKDVELRCDPISGHTALYWYRQSLGQGLEFLIYFQGNSAPDKSGLPSDRFSAERTGGSVSTLTIQRTQQEDSAVYLCASSYGSGGDEQYFGPGTRLTVT.

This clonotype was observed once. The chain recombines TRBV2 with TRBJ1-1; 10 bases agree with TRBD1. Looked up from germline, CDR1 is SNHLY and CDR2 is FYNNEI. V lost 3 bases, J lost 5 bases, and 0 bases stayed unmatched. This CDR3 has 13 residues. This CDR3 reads CASSEDRGTEAFF. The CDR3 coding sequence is TGTGCCAGCAGTGAGGACAGGGGGACTGAAGCTTTCTTT.

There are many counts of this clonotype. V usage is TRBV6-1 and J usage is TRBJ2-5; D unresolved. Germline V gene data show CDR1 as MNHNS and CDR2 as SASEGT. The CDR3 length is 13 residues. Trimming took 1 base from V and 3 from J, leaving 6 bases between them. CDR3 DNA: TGTGCCAGCAGTGAAGGCCCTAAAGAGACCCAGTACTTC. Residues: CASSEGPKETQYF.

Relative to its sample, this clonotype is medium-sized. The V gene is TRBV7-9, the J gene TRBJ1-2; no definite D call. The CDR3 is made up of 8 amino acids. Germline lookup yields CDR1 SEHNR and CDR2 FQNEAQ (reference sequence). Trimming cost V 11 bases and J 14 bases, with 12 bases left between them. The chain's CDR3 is CADEEWTF. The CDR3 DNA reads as TGTGCCGACGAAGAGTGGACCTTC.

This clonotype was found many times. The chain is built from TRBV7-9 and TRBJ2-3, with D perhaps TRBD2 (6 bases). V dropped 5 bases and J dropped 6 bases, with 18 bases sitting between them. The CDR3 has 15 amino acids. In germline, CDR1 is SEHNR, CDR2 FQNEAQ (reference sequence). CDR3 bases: TGTGCCAGCAGCCCAACTGGGACTCCCGGGGATACGCAGTATTTT. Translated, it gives CASSPTGTPGDTQYF.

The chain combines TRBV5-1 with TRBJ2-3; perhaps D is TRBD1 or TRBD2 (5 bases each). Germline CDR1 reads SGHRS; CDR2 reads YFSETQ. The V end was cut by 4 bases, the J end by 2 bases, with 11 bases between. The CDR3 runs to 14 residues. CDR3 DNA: TGCGCCAGCAGCGAGGGGTACATCACAGATACGCAGTATTTT. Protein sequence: CASSEGYITDTQYF.

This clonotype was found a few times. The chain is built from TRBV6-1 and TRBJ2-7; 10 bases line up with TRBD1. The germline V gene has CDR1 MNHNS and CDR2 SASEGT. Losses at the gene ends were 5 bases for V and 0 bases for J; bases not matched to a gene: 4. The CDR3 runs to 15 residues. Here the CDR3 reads CASSWDRGFSYEQYF. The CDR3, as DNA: TGTGCCAGCAGTTGGGACAGGGGATTCTCCTACGAGCAGTACTTC.

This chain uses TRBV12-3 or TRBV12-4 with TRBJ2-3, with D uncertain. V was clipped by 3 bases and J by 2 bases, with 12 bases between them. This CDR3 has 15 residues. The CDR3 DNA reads TGTGCCAGCAGTTTCGCCTTGAGAACCACAGATACGCAGTATTTT. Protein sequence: CASSFALRTTDTQYF.

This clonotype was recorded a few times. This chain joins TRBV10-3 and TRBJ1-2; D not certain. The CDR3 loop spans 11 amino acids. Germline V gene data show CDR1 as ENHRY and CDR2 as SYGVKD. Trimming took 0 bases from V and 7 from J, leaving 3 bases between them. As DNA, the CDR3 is TGTGCCATCAGTGAGTCTCTTGGCTACACCTTC. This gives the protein CAISESLGYTF.

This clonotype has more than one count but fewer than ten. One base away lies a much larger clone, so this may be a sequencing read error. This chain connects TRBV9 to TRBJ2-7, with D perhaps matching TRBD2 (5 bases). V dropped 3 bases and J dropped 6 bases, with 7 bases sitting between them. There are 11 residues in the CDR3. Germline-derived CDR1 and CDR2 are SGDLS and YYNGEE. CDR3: CASSEGGEQYF. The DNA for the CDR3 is TGTGCCAGCAGCGAAGGAGGCGAGCAGTACTTC.

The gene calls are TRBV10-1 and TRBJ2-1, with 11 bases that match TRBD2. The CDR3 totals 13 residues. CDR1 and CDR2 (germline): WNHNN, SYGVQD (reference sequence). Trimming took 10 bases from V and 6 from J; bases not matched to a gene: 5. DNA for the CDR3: TGCGCCACCGCTACTAGCGGGAGCAATGAGCAGTTCTTC. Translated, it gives CATATSGSNEQFF.

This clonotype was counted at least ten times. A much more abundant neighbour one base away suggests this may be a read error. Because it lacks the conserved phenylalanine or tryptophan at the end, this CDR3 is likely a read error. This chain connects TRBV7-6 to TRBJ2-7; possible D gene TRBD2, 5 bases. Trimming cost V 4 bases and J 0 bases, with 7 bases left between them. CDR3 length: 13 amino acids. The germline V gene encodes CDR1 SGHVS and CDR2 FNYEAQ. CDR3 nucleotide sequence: TGTGCCAGCAGCTCAACTAGCTCCTACGAGCAGTACCTC. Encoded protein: CASSSTSSYEQYL.

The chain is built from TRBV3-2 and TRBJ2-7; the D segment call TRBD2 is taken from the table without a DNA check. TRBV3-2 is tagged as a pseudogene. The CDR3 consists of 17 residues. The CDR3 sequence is CASSWSLAGGPRYEQYF. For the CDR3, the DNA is TGTGCCAGCAGTTGGAGTCTAGCGGGAGGGCCCCGCTACGAGCAGTACTTC.

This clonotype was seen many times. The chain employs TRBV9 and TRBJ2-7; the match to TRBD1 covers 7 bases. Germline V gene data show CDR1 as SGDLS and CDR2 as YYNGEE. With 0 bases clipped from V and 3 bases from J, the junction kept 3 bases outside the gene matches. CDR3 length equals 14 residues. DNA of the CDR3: TGTGCCAGCAGCGTAGGGGCAGGGGGCTACGAGCAGTACTTC. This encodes CASSVGAGGYEQYF.